This is a list of T cell receptor beta chains from one sample in a study of blood T cell repertoires in COVID-19. Only in-frame clones appear in the TCRdb table, and some are missing; sequencing was by immunoSEQ multiplex PCR. The table includes 80,000 to 100,000 clones, roughly 80% detected once. Input material: peripheral blood. The receptors derive from an older man with active or convalescent COVID-19. Both conserved end residues are part of each CDR3. D genes are given only for firm matches. Clone sizes are given selectively: once, few, many, or a class where the clone is expanded.

j_gene: TRBJ2-5; v_gene: TRBV5-1; abundance: NA; len: 13; d_gene: NA; CDR3aa: CASQTGSLETQYF; CDR3nt: TGCGCCAGCCAAACAGGGTCCTTAGAGACCCAGTACTTC
j_gene: TRBJ2-4; v_gene: TRBV6-5; abundance: NA; len: 15; d_gene: NA; CDR3aa: CASSYSRTGGNIQYF; CDR3nt: TGTGCCAGCAGTTACTCACGGACCGGGGGAAACATTCAGTACTTC
j_gene: TRBJ1-1; v_gene: TRBV11-1; abundance: once; len: 13; d_gene: TRBD1; CDR3aa: CASSEGANTEAFF; CDR3nt: TGTGCCAGCAGCGAGGGGGCGAACACTGAAGCTTTCTTT
j_gene: TRBJ1-5; v_gene: TRBV2; abundance: NA; len: 15; d_gene: TRBD1; CDR3aa: CASSDGTGNKQPQHF; CDR3nt: TGTGCCAGCAGTGATGGGACAGGGAATAAGCAGCCCCAGCATTTT
j_gene: TRBJ2-1; v_gene: TRBV4-1; abundance: NA; len: 17; d_gene: TRBD2; CDR3aa: CASSQAGGGASYNEQFF; CDR3nt: TGCGCCAGCAGCCAAGCGGGCGGGGGGGCTTCCTACAATGAGCAGTTCTTC
j_gene: TRBJ1-2; v_gene: TRBV5-1; abundance: once; len: 14; d_gene: NA; CDR3aa: CASSIGTPTGGYTF; CDR3nt: TGCGCCAGCAGCATCGGGACACCAACTGGTGGCTACACCTTC
j_gene: TRBJ2-1; v_gene: TRBV6-5; abundance: NA; len: 13; d_gene: TRBD1; CDR3aa: CASWTGEPYEQFF; CDR3nt: TGTGCCAGCTGGACAGGCGAACCGTATGAGCAGTTCTTC
j_gene: TRBJ1-1; v_gene: TRBV10-2; abundance: NA; len: 14; d_gene: TRBD1; CDR3aa: CASRKTGGADEAFF; CDR3nt: TGCGCCAGCAGAAAGACAGGGGGCGCGGATGAAGCTTTCTTT
j_gene: TRBJ2-2; v_gene: TRBV6-5; abundance: NA; len: 13; d_gene: NA; CDR3aa: CASSYRQDGELFF; CDR3nt: TGTGCCAGCAGTTACAGACAGGACGGGGAGCTGTTTTTT
j_gene: TRBJ2-1; v_gene: TRBV9; abundance: NA; len: 15; d_gene: NA; CDR3aa: CASSVAGDSYNEQFF; CDR3nt: TGTGCCAGCAGCGTAGCGGGGGATAGCTACAATGAGCAGTTCTTC
j_gene: TRBJ2-5; v_gene: TRBV7-9; abundance: NA; len: 16; d_gene: TRBD2; CDR3aa: CASSLGTSVYQETQYF; CDR3nt: TGTGCCAGCAGCCTAGGGACTAGCGTATACCAAGAGACCCAGTACTTC